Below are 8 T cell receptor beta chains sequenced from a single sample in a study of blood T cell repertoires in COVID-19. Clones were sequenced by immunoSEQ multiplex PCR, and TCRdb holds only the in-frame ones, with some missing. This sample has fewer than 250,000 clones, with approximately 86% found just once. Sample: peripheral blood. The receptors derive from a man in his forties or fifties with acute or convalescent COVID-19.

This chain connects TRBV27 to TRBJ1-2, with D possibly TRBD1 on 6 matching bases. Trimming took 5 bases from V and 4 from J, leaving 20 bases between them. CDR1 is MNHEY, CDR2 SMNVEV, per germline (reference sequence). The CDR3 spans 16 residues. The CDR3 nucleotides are TGTGCCAGCAGTCCAGTCACAGGGACGATCGGCTATGGCTACACCTTC. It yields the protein CASSPVTGTIGYGYTF.

The CDR3 loop is CASSLGPTNSGNTIYF. CDR3 DNA: TGTGCCAGCAGCTTAGGGCCAACTAACTCTGGAAACACCATATATTTT. V gene TRBV7-9 combines with J gene TRBJ1-3; the D is unclear. Looked up from germline, CDR1 is SEHNR and CDR2 is FQNEAQ (reference sequence). The CDR3 covers 16 residues. With 1 base removed from V and 0 bases from J, the gap between germline ends came to 10 bases.

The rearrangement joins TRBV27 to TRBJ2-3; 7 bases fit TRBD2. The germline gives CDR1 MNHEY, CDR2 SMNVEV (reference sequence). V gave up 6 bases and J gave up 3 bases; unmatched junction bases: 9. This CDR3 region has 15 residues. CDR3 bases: TGTGCCAGCAGCATCCTAGCGGTGGGGACAGATACGCAGTATTTT. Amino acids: CASSILAVGTDTQYF.

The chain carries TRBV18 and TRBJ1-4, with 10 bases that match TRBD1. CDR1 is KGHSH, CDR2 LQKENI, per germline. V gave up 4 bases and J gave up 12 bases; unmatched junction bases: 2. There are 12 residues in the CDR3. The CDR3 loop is CASSLGQGELFF. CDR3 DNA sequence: TGTGCCAGCTCACTCGGACAGGGGGAACTGTTTTTT.

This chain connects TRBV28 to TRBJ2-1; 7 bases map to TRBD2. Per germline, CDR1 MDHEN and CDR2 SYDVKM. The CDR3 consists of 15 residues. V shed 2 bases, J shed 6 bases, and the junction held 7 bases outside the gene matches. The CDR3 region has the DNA TGTGCCAGCAGTTTAGTCAGCGGGGTAGGCAATGAGCAGTTCTTC. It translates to CASSLVSGVGNEQFF.

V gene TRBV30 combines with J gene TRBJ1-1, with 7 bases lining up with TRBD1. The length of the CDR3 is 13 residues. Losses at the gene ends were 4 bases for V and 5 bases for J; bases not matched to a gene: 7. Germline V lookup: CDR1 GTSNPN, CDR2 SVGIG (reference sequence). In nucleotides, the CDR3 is TGTGCCTGGAAGGAGGGGGCGTGGACTGAAGCTTTCTTT. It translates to CAWKEGAWTEAFF.

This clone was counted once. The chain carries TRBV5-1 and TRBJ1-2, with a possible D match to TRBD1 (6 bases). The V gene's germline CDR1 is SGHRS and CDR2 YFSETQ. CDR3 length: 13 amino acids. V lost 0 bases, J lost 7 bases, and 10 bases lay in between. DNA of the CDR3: TGCGCCAGCAGCTTGGAGGACAGTCCTGGCTACACCTTC. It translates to CASSLEDSPGYTF.

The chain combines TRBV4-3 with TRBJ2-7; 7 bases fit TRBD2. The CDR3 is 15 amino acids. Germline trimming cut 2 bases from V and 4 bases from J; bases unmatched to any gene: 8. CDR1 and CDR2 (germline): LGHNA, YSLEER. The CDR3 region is CASSQWEGPKYEQYF. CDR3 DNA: TGCGCCAGCAGCCAATGGGAGGGCCCCAAATACGAGCAGTACTTC.